A selection of T cell receptor beta chains follows, all from one sample in a study of cytomegalovirus exposure and HLA in healthy donors. The data were produced by immunoSEQ multiplex PCR, yet TCRdb's version contains in-frame clones alone and is incomplete. The sample yields 140,000 to 150,000 clones, over 90% seen once. Sequences were obtained from PBMCs. The receptors here all came from a man younger than 35 in good health and CMV-seropositive. The conserved cysteine and the conserved F or W are not part of the CDR3 here.

V	CDR3
TRBV6-5	ASSTDRGLGYT
TRBV27	ASTPRWRAGNEKLF
TRBV5-1	ASSLAGQAEDTQY
TRBV6-1	ASNDNDRFANTGELF
TRBV5-1	ASSLQGYEQY
TRBV9	ASSVGPGLAGVGEQF
TRBV4-1	ASSGRQGNPYEQY
TRBV5-4	ASRAANEQF
TRBV28	ASNSALREGRSTYEQY
TRBV5-1	ASSLMSVGEQF
TRBV11-2	ASSLDLSGRAKYEQY
TRBV6-5	ASSAADGPYEQY
TRBV28	ASRIQGAMSEQY
TRBV7-6	ASSSGLAGEGVYEQY
TRBV27	ASSLGQGDYEQY
TRBV6-5	ASSYPPRAF
TRBV5-1	ASSSAGGYGNEQF
TRBV27	ASSLQAGTDTQY
TRBV2	ASSDPAGAPEQY
TRBV6-1	ASSAGGSPADSQY
TRBV5-1	ASSPGLAGDSSYNEQF
TRBV5-1	ASSSTPWTSGELF
TRBV5-1	ASSLAVGGMEETQY
TRBV27	ASSQLGQFQETQY
TRBV7-9	ASSLATLARGKQF
TRBV18	ASSPDRRNEKLF
TRBV7-9	ASSPQETGLQY